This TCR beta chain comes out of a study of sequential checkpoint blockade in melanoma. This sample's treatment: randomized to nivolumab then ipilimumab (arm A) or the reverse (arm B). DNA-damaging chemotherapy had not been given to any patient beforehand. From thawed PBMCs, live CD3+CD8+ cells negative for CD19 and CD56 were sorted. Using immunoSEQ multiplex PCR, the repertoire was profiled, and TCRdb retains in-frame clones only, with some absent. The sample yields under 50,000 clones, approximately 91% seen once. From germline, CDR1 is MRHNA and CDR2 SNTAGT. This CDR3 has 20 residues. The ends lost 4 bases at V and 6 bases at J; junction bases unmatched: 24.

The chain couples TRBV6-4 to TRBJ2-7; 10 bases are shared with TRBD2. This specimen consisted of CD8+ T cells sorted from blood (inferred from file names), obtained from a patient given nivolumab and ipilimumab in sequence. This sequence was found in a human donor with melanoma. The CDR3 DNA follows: TGTGCCAGCAGTGCGTCACGACCCCCCGATTTACTAGCGGGATGGAGCGAGCAGTACGTC. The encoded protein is CASSASRPPDLLAGWSEQYV.